This TCR beta chain was recorded in a study of siplizumab effects on memory and regulatory T cells. Of note for this clone: The antigen remains unidentified.

Method: immunoSEQ multiplex PCR; TCRdb's copy keeps in-frame clones and lacks some. Of some 100,000 clones detected, about 94% appear once; the ten largest clones hold 1% to 1.5%. Whole-study findings and limits: In unstimulated cells, naive T cells appeared more diverse than memory T cells and seemed major alloresponse contributors. A mean of around 69% of mappable alloreactive CD4+ clones were Treg-derived with siplizumab, compared with more than 25% in controls. Siplizumab produced a significant reduction in alloreactive sequences that were traceable to unstimulated CD4+ memory cells. Researchers could map only a minor fraction of alloreactive clones to unstimulated subsets.

The CDR3 spans 13 residues. CDR1 and CDR2 (germline): SGHNT, YYREEE (reference sequence). Losses at the gene ends were 4 bases for V and 6 bases for J; bases not matched to a gene: 5. The V gene is TRBV5-4, the J gene TRBJ2-3; TRBD1 aligns across 7 bases. Sequenced input: non-Treg CD4+ T cells sorted from blood. This sequence originates from a human donor in good health. The CDR3 sequence: CASSEQGFDTQYF. The CDR3 nucleotides read TGTGCCAGCAGCGAACAGGGGTTCGATACGCAGTATTTT.